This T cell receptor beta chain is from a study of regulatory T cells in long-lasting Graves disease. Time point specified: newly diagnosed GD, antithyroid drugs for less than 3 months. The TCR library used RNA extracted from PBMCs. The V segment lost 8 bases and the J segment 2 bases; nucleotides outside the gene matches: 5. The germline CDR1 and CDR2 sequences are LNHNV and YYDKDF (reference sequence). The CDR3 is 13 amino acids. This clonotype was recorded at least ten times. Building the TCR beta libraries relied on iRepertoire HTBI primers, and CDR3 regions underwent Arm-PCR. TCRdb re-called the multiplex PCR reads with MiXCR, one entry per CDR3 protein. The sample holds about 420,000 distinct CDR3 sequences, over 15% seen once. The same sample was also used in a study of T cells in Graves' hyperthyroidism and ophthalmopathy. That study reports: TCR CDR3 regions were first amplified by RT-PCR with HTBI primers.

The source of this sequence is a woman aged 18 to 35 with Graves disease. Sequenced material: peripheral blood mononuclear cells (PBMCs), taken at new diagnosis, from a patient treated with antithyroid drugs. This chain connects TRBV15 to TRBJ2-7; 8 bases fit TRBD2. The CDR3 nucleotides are TGTGCCACCGGTAGCGGGGCAACCTACGAGCAGTACTTC. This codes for CATGSGATYEQYF.